A single T cell receptor (beta chain) is shown here with its context. The authors used template switching to add a universal primer site and gave cDNA unique molecular identifiers. TCRdb recomputed calls from the 5' RACE reads with MiXCR, one row per CDR3 protein. Of about 470,000 distinct CDR3 sequences listed, 20% to 25% were seen once; the top ten hold 2.9%. This sample is part of a study of identical twins. CDR3 length: 14 residues. Trimming left V 6 bases short and J 4 bases short, with 16 bases between. Germline assignment: CDR1 DFQATT and CDR2 SNEGSKA (reference sequence). This sample was shared with a second study, whose subject was T cells expressing NK-cell markers. That study adds: HCMV serostatus: most of the eight sequenced donors positive, one negative. The contribution of dominant NKG2C+ clonotypes to CD8+ T cells in a handful of donors was roughly 1.0-8%. Whether expanded NKG2C+ T cell clones were HCMV-specific remained unclear.

This clonotype was sampled from a woman aged 18-29 years in good health. Sequenced material: CD4+ T cells sorted from blood. V usage is TRBV20-1 and J usage is TRBJ2-1; D gene unclear. In nucleotides, the CDR3 is TGCAGTGCCCTCTCAGGTCCCTTGTACAATGAGCAGTTCTTC. The encoded protein is CSALSGPLYNEQFF.